The sequence of this T cell receptor (beta chain) was determined in a study of blood T cell repertoires in COVID-19. Sequencing used immunoSEQ multiplex PCR; TCRdb keeps in-frame clones, though not all of them. Among about 210,000 clones listed, about 91% were seen once. CDR1 is KGHDR, CDR2 SFDVKD, per germline. The V and J ends lost 3 bases and 4 bases, in that order; junction bases with no gene match: 6. The CDR3 consists of 15 residues. The TCR originated in a middle-aged woman with acute or convalescent COVID-19. The material sequenced was peripheral blood. The chain is built from TRBV24-1 and TRBJ2-5; the match to TRBD1 covers 8 bases. The CDR3 DNA reads as TGTGCCACCAGTGATCCCTCAGGGGGCCCAGAGACCCAGTACTTC. Amino acids: CATSDPSGGPETQYF.